This note documents a single T cell receptor beta chain sequence. Its specificity is unknown. With no exception, relapse followed autologous stem cell transplantation in all patients, and brentuximab vedotin exposure varied. This sample stems from a study of PD-1 blockade in classical Hodgkin lymphoma. The study, taken as a whole, reports: As was reported, newly diagnosed patients showed lower baseline TCR diversity than healthy donors did. Whereas CD4+ TCR diversity had risen significantly by C4D1, CD8+ TCR diversity had not. Complete responders possessed baseline diversity comparable to newly diagnosed patients. Possibly reflecting disease activity or prior therapy, repertoire differences have causes that remain undefined.

Data came from immunoSEQ multiplex PCR; TCRdb stores just in-frame clones and leaves some out. The table records more than 14,000 clones, approximately 58% of them present only once. V was pared by 3 bases and J by 5 bases, with 13 bases of the junction left unmatched. Germline CDR1 is SGHTA and CDR2 is FQGNSA. This CDR3 has 19 amino acids. The J gene is TRBJ2-1, the V gene TRBV7-2; TRBD2 matches at 13 bases. This TCR was sampled from a human donor with classical Hodgkin lymphoma. The sample consisted of peripheral blood mononuclear cells (PBMCs), taken at baseline. The CDR3 DNA is TGTGCCAGCAGCTTCTCCGCCCGGACTAGCGGGAGAGGAGACAATGAGCAGTTCTTC. As protein: CASSFSARTSGRGDNEQFF.